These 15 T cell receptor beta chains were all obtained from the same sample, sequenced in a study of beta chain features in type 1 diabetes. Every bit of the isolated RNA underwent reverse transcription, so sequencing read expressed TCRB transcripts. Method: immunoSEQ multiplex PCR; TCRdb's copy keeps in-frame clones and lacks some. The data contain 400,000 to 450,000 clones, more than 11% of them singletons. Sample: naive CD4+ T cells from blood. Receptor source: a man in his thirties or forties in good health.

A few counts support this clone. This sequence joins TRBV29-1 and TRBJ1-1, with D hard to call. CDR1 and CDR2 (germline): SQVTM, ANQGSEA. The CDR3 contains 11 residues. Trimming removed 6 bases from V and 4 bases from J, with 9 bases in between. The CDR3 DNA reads TGCAGCGTAGAACGGGCCACTGAAGCTTTCTTT. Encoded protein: CSVERATEAFF. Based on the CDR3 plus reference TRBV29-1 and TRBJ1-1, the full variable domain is SAVISQKPSRDICQRGTSLTIQCQVDSQVTMMFWYRQQPGQSLTLIATANQGSEATYESGFVIDKFPISRPNLTFSTLTVSNMSPEDSSIYLCSVERATEAFFGQGTRLTVV.

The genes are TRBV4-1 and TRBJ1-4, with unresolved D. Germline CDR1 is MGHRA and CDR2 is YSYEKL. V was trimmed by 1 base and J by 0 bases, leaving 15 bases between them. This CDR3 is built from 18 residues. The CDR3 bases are TGCGCCAGCAGCCAAGGGCCCCCTCGAGGATCAACTAATGAAAAACTGTTTTTT. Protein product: CASSQGPPRGSTNEKLFF.

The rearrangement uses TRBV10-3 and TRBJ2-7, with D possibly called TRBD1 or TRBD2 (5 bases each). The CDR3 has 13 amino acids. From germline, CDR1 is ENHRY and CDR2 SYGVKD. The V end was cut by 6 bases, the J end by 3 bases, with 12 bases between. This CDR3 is CAISRDAIYEQYV. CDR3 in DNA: TGTGCCATCAGCCGGGACGCAATCTACGAGCAGTACGTC.

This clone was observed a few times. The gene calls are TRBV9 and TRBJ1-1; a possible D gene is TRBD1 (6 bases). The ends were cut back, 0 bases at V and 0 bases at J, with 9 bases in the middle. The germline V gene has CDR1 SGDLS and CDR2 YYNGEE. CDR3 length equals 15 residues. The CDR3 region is CASSVDGQLNTEAFF. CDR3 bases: TGTGCCAGCAGCGTAGATGGACAGCTGAACACTGAAGCTTTCTTT.

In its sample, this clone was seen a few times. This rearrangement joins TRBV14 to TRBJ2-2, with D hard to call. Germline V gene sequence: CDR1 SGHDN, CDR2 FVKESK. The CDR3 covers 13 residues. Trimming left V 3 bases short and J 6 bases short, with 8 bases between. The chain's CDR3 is CASSQGSAGELFF. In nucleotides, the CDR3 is TGTGCCAGCAGCCAGGGTTCCGCCGGGGAGCTGTTTTTT.

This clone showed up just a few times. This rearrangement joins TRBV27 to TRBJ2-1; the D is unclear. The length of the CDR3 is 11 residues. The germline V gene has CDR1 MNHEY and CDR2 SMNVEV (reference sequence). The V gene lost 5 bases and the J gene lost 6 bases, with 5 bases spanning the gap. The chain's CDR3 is CASSQTNEQFF. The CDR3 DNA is TGTGCCAGCAGTCAAACCAATGAGCAGTTCTTC.

The CDR3 is CASSQAKGFEETQYF. CDR3 bases: TGCGCCAGCAGCCAAGCGAAGGGATTTGAAGAGACCCAGTACTTC. The rearrangement uses TRBV4-1 and TRBJ2-5; D unresolved. Between the trimmed V and J ends, which lost 1 base and 3 bases, there was a span of 12 bases. CDR1 and CDR2 (germline): MGHRA, YSYEKL. CDR3 length equals 15 residues.

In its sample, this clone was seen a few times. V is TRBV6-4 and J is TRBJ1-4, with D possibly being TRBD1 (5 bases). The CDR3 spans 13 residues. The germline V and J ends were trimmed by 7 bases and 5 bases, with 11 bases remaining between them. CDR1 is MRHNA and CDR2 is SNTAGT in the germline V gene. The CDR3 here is CASTRVANEKLFF. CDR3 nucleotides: TGTGCCAGCACCAGGGTGGCAAATGAAAAACTGTTTTTT.

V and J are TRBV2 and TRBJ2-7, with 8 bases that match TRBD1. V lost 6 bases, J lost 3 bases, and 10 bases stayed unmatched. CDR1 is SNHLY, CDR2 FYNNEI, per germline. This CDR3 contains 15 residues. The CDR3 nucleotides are TGTGCCAGCAGACACAGGGGGATGAATCTCTACGAGCAGTACGTC. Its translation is CASRHRGMNLYEQYV.

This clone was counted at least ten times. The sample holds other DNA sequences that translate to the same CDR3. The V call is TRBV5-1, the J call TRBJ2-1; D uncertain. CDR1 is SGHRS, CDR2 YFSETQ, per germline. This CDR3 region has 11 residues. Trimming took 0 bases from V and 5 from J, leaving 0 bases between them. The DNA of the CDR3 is TGCGCCAGCAGCTTGGACAATGAGCAGTTCTTC. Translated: CASSLDNEQFF.

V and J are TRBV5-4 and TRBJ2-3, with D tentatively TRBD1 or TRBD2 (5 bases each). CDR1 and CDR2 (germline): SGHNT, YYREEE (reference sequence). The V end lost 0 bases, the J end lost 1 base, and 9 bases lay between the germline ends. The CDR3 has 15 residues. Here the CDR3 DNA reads TGTGCCAGCAGCTTGGCGGGGCGGGGCACAGATACGCAGTATTTT. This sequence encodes CASSLAGRGTDTQYF.

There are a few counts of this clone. The CDR3 loop reads CATSGGQGLFIQYF. The CDR3 coding sequence is TGTGCCACCAGCGGTGGACAGGGCCTTTTCATTCAGTACTTC. This chain links TRBV15 with TRBJ2-4; 8 bases match TRBD1. The trim removed 5 bases at V and 9 bases at J, leaving 9 bases unmatched. This CDR3 contains 14 residues. Germline CDR1 LNHNV, CDR2 YYDKDF (reference sequence).

CDR3 in amino acids: CASSLDRRGDTQYF. DNA for the CDR3: TGTGCCAGCAGCTTAGACCGGCGAGGCGATACGCAGTATTTT. This chain uses TRBV7-2 with TRBJ2-3, with no clear D. Trimming pared 1 base from V and 6 bases from J, leaving 11 bases between. This CDR3 is built from 14 residues. The V gene's germline CDR1 is SGHTA and CDR2 FQGNSA.

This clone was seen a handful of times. The CDR3, as DNA: TGTGCCAGCAGCTTACCGGGCCCGAGCACAGATACGCAGTATTTT. It translates to CASSLPGPSTDTQYF. V gene TRBV5-4 combines with J gene TRBJ2-3; no clear D gene. Trimming shortened V by 2 bases and J by 0 bases, and 10 bases separated the two germline ends. CDR1 is SGHNT, CDR2 YYREEE, per germline (reference sequence). The CDR3 spans 15 residues.

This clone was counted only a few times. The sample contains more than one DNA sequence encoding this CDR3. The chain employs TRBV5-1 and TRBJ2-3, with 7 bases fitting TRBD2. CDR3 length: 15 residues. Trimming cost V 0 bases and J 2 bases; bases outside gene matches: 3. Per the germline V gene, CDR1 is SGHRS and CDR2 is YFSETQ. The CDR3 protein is CASSLAGGTTDTQYF. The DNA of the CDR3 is TGCGCCAGCAGCTTGGCCGGGGGGACCACAGATACGCAGTATTTT.